This entry lists 6 T cell receptor beta chains sequenced from one sample in a study of PD-L1 blockade in urothelial cancer. This sample's time point: peripheral blood 6 weeks after treatment start. TCRdb's copy holds only in-frame clones and misses some; the assay was immunoSEQ multiplex PCR. The table lists about 48,000 clones, 80% to 90% of them singletons. This specimen was PBMCs, taken around atezolizumab (anti-PD-L1) treatment. The receptor set was obtained from a man aged 65 to 79 with urothelial cancer.

This clone has a single count. The chain employs TRBV5-1 and TRBJ2-7; tentatively, D is TRBD2 (6 bases). The V end was cut by 4 bases, the J end by 4 bases, with 6 bases between. From germline, CDR1 is SGHRS and CDR2 YFSETQ. This CDR3 has 11 residues. The CDR3 spells CASSGGYEQYF. CDR3 bases: TGCGCCAGCAGCGGAGGGTACGAGCAGTACTTC.

This chain uses TRBV12-1 with TRBJ2-5; the DNA was not compared with TRBD2, the D call given in the table. TRBV12-1 is termed a pseudogene. This CDR3 is 19 amino acids long. CDR3 in amino acids: CASSPEGLTSGIPQETQYF. The CDR3 DNA reads TGTGCCAGCAGCCCCGAGGGGTTAACTAGCGGGATCCCTCAAGAGACCCAGTACTTC.

In this sample, this clone turned up once. The chain links TRBV5-4 to TRBJ1-1, with 7 bases lining up with TRBD1. The ends lost 2 bases at V and 3 bases at J; junction bases unmatched: 1. The length of the CDR3 is 13 residues. Germline loops: CDR1 SGHNT, CDR2 YYREEE (reference sequence). DNA for the CDR3: TGTGCCAGCAGCTTAGGGACAGACACTGAAGCTTTCTTT. This translates into CASSLGTDTEAFF.

This clone came up once. This chain links TRBV2 with TRBJ1-1, with TRBD1 as a possible D gene (6 bases). Germline CDR1 and CDR2: SNHLY and FYNNEI. The CDR3 consists of 15 residues. Deletions cut 6 bases from V and 1 base from J, with 15 bases between. In DNA form, the CDR3 reads TGTGCCAGCAGCCACGGGACAAATTGGAACACTGAAGCTTTCTTT. Encoded protein: CASSHGTNWNTEAFF. The full variable domain, completed using reference TRBV2 and TRBJ1-1, is EPEVTQTPSHQVTQMGQEVILRCVPISNHLYFYWYRQILGQKVEFLVSFYNNEISEKSEIFDDQFSVERPDGSNFTLKIRSTKLEDSAMYFCASSHGTNWNTEAFFGQGTRLTVV.

This chain connects TRBV30 to TRBJ2-1; D might be TRBD2 (6 bases). This CDR3 is built from 14 residues. Germline values: CDR1 GTSNPN, CDR2 SVGIG (reference sequence). Trimming shortened V by 2 bases and J by 8 bases, and 16 bases separated the two germline ends. CDR3 sequence: CAWSQLAELDEQFF. The CDR3 bases are TGTGCCTGGAGTCAATTAGCGGAGCTGGATGAGCAGTTCTTC.

A few counts support this clone. This CDR3 is CASSAPRQAQETQYF. The CDR3 nucleotides read TGTGCCAGCAGCGCCCCGCGACAGGCCCAAGAGACCCAGTACTTC. This chain connects TRBV5-6 to TRBJ2-5, with D possibly TRBD1 on 6 matching bases. The CDR3 extends over 15 amino acids. V was shortened by 4 bases and J by 1 base, with 14 bases between the two germline ends. CDR1 is SGHDT, CDR2 YYEEEE, per germline.